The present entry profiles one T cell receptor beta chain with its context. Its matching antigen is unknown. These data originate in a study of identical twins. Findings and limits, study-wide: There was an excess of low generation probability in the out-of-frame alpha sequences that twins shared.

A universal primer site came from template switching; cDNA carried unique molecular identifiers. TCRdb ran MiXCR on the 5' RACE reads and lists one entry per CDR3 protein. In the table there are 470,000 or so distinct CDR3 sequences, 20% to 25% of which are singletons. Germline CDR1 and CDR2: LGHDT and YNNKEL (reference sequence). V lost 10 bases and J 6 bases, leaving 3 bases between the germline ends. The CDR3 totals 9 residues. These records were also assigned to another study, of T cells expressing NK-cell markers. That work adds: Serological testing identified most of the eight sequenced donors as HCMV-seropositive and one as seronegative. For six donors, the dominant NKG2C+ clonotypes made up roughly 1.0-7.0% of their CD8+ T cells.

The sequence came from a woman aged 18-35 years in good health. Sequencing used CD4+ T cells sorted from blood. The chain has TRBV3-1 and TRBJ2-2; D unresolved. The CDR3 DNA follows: TGTGCCACCGCCGGGGAGCTGTTTTTT. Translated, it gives CATAGELFF. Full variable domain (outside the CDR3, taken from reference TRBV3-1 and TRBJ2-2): DTAVSQTPKYLVTQMGNDKSIKCEQNLGHDTMYWYKQDSKKFLKIMFSYNNKELIINETVPNRFSPKSPDKAHLNLHINSLELGDSAVYFCATAGELFFGEGSRLTVL.